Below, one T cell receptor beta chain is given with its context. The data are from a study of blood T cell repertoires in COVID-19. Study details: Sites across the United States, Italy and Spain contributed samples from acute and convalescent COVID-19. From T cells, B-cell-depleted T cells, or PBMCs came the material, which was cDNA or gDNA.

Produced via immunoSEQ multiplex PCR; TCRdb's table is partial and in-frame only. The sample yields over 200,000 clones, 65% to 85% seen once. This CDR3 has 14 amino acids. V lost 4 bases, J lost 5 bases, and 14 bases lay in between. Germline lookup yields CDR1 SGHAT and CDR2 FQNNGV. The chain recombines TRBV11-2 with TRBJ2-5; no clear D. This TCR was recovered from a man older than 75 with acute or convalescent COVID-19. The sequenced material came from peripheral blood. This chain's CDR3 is CASSSTVLAETQYF. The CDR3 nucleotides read TGTGCCAGCAGCTCCACCGTTTTAGCTGAGACCCAGTACTTC.